These 7 T cell receptor beta chains share one sample of origin, sequenced in a study of CD8 T cells in ankylosing spondylitis. TCRdb processed the 5' RACE reads anew with MiXCR; each CDR3 protein has one entry. The data show some 250,000 distinct CDR3 sequences, roughly 10% seen once. The sequenced material came from blood, either unsorted or a sorted T cell fraction (not recorded which). Receptors were obtained from a male donor with ankylosing spondylitis or in good health (not recorded which).

Ten or more counts support this clonotype. V and J are TRBV20-1 and TRBJ2-7; 8 bases line up with TRBD2. J lost 3 bases, V lost 0 bases, and 7 bases had no gene match. Germline loops: CDR1 DFQATT, CDR2 SNEGSKA (reference sequence). This CDR3 has 15 residues. Written as DNA, the CDR3 is TGCAGTGCTAGAGATTTCAGCGGGAGCATCTACGAGCAGTACTTC. Amino acids: CSARDFSGSIYEQYF.

This clonotype was seen repeatedly, ten times or more. The chain has TRBV28 and TRBJ1-5, with TRBD1 as a possible D gene (5 bases). This CDR3 contains 15 residues. V lost 1 base and J 3 bases, leaving 10 bases between the germline ends. Per the germline V gene, CDR1 is MDHEN and CDR2 is SYDVKM. DNA of the CDR3: TGTGCCAGCAGTTTATTGGGCAGGGTCAATCAGCCCCAGCATTTT. This translates into CASSLLGRVNQPQHF. Using reference TRBV28 and TRBJ1-5 for the parts outside the CDR3, the full variable domain is DVKVTQSSRYLVKRTGEKVFLECVQDMDHENMFWYRQDPGLGLRLIYFSYDVKMKEKGDIPEGYSVSREKKERFSLILESASTNQTSMYLCASSLLGRVNQPQHFGDGTRLSIL.

This clonotype came up many times. This chain connects TRBV12-3 or TRBV12-4 to TRBJ2-5; 8 bases align to TRBD1. The CDR3 covers 13 residues. V dropped 6 bases and J dropped 5; count of bases not matched to a gene: 5. As DNA, the CDR3 is TGTGCCAGCAGAGAGGACAGGGTTGAGACCCAGTACTTC. This codes for CASREDRVETQYF.

This clonotype was counted a few times. The rearrangement links TRBV6-1 to TRBJ2-4, with D possibly matching TRBD2 (6 bases). Between the trimmed V and J ends, which lost 6 bases and 8 bases, there was a span of 23 bases. The CDR3 consists of 16 residues. The germline CDR1 and CDR2 sequences are MNHNS and SASEGT. The CDR3 region is CASRRQTGLTGDIQYF. As DNA, the CDR3 is TGTGCCAGCAGGCGTCAGACGGGACTGACGGGGGACATTCAGTACTTC.

This clonotype was counted only a few times. The chain carries TRBV7-3 and TRBJ2-1; 13 positions match TRBD2. CDR3 size: 15 residues. Per germline, CDR1 SGHTA and CDR2 FQGTGA. Trimming took 6 bases from V and 5 from J; bases not matched to a gene: 4. The CDR3 sequence: CASRRTSGGNNEQFF. CDR3 in DNA: TGTGCCAGCAGACGGACTAGCGGGGGAAACAATGAGCAGTTCTTC.

This clonotype appeared many times. The J gene is TRBJ1-1, the V gene TRBV2; 10 bases are shared with TRBD1. V shed 7 bases and J 1 base; nucleotides not matched to a gene: 6. The CDR3 extends over 15 amino acids. Germline lookup yields CDR1 SNHLY and CDR2 FYNNEI. CDR3 nucleotide sequence: TGTGCCAGCATGGGGACAGGGGATTGGAACACTGAAGCTTTCTTT. It yields the protein CASMGTGDWNTEAFF.

CDR3 nucleotides: TGCAGTGCCGTATCGAATGAAAAACTGTTTTTT. This codes for CSAVSNEKLFF. The chain joins TRBV20-1 to TRBJ1-4; D not certain. The germline V gene has CDR1 DFQATT and CDR2 SNEGSKA (reference sequence). Trimming took off 6 bases at V and 5 bases at J, with 7 bases between the two ends. This CDR3 contains 11 residues.